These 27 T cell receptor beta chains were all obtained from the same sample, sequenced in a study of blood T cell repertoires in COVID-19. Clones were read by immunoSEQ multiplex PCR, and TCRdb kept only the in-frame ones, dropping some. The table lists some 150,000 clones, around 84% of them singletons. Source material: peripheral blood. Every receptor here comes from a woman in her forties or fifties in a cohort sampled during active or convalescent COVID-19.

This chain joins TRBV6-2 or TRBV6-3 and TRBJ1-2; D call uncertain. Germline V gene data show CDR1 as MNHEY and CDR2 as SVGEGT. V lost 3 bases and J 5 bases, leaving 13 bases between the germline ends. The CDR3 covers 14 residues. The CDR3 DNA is TGTGCCAGCAGTTATTCAGGCGTGCCTTATGGCTACACCTTC. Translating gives CASSYSGVPYGYTF.

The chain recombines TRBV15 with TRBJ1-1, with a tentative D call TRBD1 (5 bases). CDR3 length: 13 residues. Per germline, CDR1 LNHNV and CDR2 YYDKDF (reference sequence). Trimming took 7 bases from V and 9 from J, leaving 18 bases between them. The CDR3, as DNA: TGTGCCACCACCTGGCGGGGGGTAGGTAAAGCTTTCTTT. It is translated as CATTWRGVGKAFF.

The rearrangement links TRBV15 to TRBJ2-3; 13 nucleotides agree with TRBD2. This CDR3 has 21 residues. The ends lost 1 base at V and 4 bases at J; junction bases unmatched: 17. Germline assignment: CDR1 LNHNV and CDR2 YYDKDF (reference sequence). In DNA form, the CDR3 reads TGTGCCACCAGCAGAGGGGCCAAACTAGCGGGGGGGCCATCCCCCGCAGATACGCAGTATTTT. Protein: CATSRGAKLAGGPSPADTQYF.

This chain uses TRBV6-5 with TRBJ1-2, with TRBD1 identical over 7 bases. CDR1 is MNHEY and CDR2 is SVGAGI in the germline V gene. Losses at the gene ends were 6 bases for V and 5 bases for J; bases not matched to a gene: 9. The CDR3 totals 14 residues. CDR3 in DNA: TGTGCCAGCAGGGAGCAGGGACAGAGATATGGCTACACCTTC. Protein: CASREQGQRYGYTF.

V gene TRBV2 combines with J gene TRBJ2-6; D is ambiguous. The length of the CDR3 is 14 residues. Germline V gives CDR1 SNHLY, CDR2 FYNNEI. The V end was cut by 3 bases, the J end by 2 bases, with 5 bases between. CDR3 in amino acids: CASSEAAGANVLTF. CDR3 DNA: TGTGCCAGCAGTGAGGCTGCTGGGGCCAACGTCCTGACTTTC.

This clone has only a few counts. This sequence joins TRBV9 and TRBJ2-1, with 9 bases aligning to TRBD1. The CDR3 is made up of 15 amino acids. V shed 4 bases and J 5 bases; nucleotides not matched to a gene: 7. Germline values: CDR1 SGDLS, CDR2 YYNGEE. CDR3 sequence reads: CASSLGTGNNNEQFF. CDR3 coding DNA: TGTGCCAGCAGCCTCGGGACAGGGAACAACAATGAGCAGTTCTTC.

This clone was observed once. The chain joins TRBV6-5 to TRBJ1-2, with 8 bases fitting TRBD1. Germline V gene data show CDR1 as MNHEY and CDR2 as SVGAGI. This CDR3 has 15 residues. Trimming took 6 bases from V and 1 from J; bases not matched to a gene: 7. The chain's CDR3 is CASSKGQEINYGYTF. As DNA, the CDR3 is TGTGCCAGCAGCAAGGGACAGGAGATTAACTATGGCTACACCTTC.

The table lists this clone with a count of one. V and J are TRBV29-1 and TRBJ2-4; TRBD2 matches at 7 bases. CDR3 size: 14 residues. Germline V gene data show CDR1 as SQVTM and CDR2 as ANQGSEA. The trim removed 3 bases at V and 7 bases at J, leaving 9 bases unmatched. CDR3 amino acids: CSVDPRGSGNIQYF. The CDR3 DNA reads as TGCAGCGTTGACCCCCGGGGTAGCGGGAACATTCAGTACTTC. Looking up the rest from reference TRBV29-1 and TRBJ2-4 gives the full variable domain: SAVISQKPSRDICQRGTSLTIQCQVDSQVTMMFWYRQQPGQSLTLIATANQGSEATYESGFVIDKFPISRPNLTFSTLTVSNMSPEDSSIYLCSVDPRGSGNIQYFGAGTRLSVL.

The CDR3 sequence: CASSLVQGFRQPQHF. The CDR3 DNA follows: TGTGCCAGTAGTCTCGTACAGGGATTTAGGCAGCCCCAGCATTTT. V usage is TRBV19 and J usage is TRBJ1-5; TRBD1 is a possible D gene (6 bases). V was shortened by 5 bases and J by 7 bases, with 18 bases between the two germline ends. CDR3 length equals 15 residues. Germline assignment: CDR1 LNHDA and CDR2 SQIVND (reference sequence). Filled out from reference TRBV19 and TRBJ1-5, the complete variable domain reads DGGITQSPKYLFRKEGQNVTLSCEQNLNHDAMYWYRQDPGQGLRLIYYSQIVNDFQKGDIAEGYSVSREKKESFPLTVTSAQKNPTAFYLCASSLVQGFRQPQHFGDGTRLSIL.

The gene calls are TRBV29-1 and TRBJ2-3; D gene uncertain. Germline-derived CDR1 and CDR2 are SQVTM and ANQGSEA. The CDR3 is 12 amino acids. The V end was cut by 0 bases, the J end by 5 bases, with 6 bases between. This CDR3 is CSVEDQRDTQYF. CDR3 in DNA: TGCAGCGTTGAAGATCAGCGAGATACGCAGTATTTT.

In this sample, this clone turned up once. For the CDR3, the DNA is TGTGCCAGCATCGAGGCAGGGAGGTCACCCCTCCACTTT. This translates into CASIEAGRSPLHF. The V and J genes are TRBV6-5 and TRBJ1-6; TRBD1 is a possible D gene (5 bases). The germline V and J ends were trimmed by 7 bases and 10 bases, with 14 bases remaining between them. The V gene's germline CDR1 is MNHEY and CDR2 SVGAGI. There are 13 residues in the CDR3.

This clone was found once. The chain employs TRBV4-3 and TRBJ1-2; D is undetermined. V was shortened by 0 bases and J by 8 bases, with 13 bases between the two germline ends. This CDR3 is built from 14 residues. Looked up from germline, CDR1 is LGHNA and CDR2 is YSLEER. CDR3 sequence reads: CASSQDRHSGGYTF. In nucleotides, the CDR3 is TGCGCCAGCAGCCAAGATAGACATAGTGGGGGCTACACCTTC.

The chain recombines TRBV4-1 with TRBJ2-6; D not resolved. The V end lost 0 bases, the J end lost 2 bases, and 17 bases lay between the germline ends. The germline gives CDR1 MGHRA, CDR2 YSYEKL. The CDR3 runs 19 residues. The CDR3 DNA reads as TGCGCCAGCAGCCAAGACGTGAGACACTTCCCAACTGGGGCCAACGTCCTGACTTTC. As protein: CASSQDVRHFPTGANVLTF.

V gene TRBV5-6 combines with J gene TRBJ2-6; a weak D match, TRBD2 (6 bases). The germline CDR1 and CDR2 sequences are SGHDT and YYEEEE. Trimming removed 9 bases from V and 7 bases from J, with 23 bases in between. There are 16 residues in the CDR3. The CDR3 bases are TGTGCCACCGGGCCAGGGAGGCTCCTCGGAGCCAACGTCCTGACTTTC. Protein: CATGPGRLLGANVLTF.

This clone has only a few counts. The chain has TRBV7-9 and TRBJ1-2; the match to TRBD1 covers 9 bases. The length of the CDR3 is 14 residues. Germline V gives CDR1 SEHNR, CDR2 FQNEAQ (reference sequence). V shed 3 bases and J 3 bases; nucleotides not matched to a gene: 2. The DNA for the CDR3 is TGTGCCAGCAGCTTGAGGACAGGGGACTATGGCTACACCTTC. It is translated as CASSLRTGDYGYTF.

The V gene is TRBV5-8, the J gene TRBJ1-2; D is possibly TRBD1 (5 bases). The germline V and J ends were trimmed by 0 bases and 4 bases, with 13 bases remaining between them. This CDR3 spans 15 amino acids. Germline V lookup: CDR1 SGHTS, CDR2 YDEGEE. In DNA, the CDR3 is TGTGCCAGCAGCTTGGACCTCGGGGGTGTCTATGGCTACACCTTC. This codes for CASSLDLGGVYGYTF. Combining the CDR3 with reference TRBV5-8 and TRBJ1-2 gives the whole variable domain EAGVTQSPTHLIKTRGQQATLRCSPISGHTSVYWYQQALGLGLQFLLWYDEGEERNRGNFPPRFSGRQFPNYSSELNVNALELEDSALYLCASSLDLGGVYGYTFGSGTRLTVV.

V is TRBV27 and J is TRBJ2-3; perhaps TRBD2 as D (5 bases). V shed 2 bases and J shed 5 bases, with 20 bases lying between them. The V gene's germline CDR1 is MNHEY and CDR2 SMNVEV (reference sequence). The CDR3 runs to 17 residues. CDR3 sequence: CASSLRVGGGLIDTQYF. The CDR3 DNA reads TGTGCCAGCAGTTTAAGAGTTGGAGGTGGTCTGATAGATACGCAGTATTTT.

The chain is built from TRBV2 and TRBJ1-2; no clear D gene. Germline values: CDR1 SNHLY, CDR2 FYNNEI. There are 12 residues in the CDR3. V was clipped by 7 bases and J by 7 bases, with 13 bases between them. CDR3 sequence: CASTFSGAGYTF. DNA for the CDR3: TGTGCCAGCACGTTTTCGGGTGCTGGCTACACCTTC.

Here the CDR3 reads CASTSGTSNYGYTF. In nucleotides, the CDR3 is TGTGCCAGCACGTCTGGGACTTCTAACTATGGCTACACCTTC. The genes are TRBV6-5 and TRBJ1-2, with a tentative D call TRBD1 (5 bases). V lost 7 bases and J 0 bases, leaving 12 bases between the germline ends. CDR1 and CDR2 (germline): MNHEY, SVGAGI. The CDR3 consists of 14 residues.

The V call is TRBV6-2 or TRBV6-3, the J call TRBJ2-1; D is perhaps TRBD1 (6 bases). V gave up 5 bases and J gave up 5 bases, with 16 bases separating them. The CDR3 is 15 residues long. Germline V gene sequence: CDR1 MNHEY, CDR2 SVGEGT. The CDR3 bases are TGTGCCAGCAGTATACAGGGTATTCGGCACAATGAGCAGTTCTTC. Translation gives CASSIQGIRHNEQFF.

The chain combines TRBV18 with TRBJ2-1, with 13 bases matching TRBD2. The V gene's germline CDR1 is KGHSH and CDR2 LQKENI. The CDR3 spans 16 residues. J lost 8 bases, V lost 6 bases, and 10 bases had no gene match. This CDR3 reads CASSGTSGGAKDEQFF. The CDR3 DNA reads TGTGCCAGCTCGGGCACTAGCGGGGGGGCCAAGGATGAGCAGTTCTTC.

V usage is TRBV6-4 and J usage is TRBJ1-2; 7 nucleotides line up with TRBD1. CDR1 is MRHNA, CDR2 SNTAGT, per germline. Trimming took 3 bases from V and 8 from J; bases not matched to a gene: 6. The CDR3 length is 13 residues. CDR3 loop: CASSDNRGDGYTF. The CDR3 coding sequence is TGTGCCAGCAGTGATAACAGGGGAGACGGCTACACCTTC.

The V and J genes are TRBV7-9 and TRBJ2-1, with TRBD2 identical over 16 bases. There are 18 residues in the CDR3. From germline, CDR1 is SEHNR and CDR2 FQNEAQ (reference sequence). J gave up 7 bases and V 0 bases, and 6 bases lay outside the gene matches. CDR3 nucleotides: TGTGCCAGCAGCTTAGCCGGGACTAGCGGGGGGGCACAAAATGAGCAGTTCTTC. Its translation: CASSLAGTSGGAQNEQFF.

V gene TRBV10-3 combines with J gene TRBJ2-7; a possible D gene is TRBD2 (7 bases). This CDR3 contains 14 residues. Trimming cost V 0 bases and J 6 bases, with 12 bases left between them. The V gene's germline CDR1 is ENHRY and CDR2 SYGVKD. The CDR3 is CAISESRGGAEQYF. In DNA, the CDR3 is TGTGCCATCAGTGAGTCGAGGGGGGGCGCCGAGCAGTACTTC.

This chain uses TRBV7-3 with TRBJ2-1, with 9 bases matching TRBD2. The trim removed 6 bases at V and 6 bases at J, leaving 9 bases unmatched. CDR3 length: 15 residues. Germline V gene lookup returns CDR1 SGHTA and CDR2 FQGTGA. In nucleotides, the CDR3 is TGTGCCAGCAGTCAATACGGGACTAGCTCCAATGAGCAGTTCTTC. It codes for CASSQYGTSSNEQFF.

CDR3 residues: CASSPLIAGGRDEQFF. The CDR3 nucleotides are TGTGCCAGCTCACCACTAATAGCGGGGGGGCGCGATGAGCAGTTCTTC. This chain links TRBV18 with TRBJ2-1, with TRBD2 matching 11 bases. Germline-derived CDR1 and CDR2 are KGHSH and LQKENI. This CDR3 is built from 16 residues. V shed 1 base and J 8 bases; nucleotides not matched to a gene: 7. Filled out from reference TRBV18 and TRBJ2-1, the complete variable domain reads NAGVMQNPRHLVRRRGQEARLRCSPMKGHSHVYWYRQLPEEGLKFMVYLQKENIIDESGMPKERFSAEFPKEGPSILRIQQVVRGDSAAYFCASSPLIAGGRDEQFFGPGTRLTVL.

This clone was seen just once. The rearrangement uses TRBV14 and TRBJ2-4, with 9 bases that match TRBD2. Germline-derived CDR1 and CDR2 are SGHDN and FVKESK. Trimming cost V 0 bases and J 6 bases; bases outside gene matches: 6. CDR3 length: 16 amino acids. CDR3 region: CASSQEKRGVLNIQYF. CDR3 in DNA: TGTGCCAGCAGCCAAGAGAAGCGGGGGGTACTAAACATTCAGTACTTC. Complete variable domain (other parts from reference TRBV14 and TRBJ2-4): EAGVTQFPSHSVIEKGQTVTLRCDPISGHDNLYWYRRVMGKEIKFLLHFVKESKQDESGMPNNRFLAERTGGTYSTLKVQPAELEDSGVYFCASSQEKRGVLNIQYFGAGTRLSVL.